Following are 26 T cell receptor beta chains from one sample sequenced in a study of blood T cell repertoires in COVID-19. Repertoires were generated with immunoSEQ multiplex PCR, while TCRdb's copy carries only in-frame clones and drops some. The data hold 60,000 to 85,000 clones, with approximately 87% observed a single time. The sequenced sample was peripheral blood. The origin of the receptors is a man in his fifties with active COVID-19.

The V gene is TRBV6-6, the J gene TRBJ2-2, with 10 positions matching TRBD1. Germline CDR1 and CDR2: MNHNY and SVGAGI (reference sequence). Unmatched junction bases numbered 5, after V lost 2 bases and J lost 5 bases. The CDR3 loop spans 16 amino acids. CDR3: CASSYRPGQGTGELFF. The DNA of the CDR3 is TGTGCCAGCAGTTACCGCCCGGGACAGGGGACCGGGGAGCTGTTTTTT.

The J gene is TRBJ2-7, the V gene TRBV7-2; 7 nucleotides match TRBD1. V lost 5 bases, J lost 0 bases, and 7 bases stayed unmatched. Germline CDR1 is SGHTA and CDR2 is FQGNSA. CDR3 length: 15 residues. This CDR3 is CASSKGQASSYEQYF. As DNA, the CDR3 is TGTGCCAGCAGCAAAGGACAGGCCAGCTCCTACGAGCAGTACTTC.

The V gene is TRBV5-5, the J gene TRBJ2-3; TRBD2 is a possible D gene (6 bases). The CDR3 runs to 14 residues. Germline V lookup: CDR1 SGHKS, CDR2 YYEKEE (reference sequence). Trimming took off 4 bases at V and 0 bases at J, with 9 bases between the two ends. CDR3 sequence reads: CASSADYSTDTQYF. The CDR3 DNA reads TGTGCCAGCAGCGCGGACTATAGCACAGATACGCAGTATTTT.

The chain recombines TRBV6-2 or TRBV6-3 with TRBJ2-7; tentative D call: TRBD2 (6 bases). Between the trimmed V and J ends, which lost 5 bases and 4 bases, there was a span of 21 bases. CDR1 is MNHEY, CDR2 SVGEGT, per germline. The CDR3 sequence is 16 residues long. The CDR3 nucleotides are TGTGCCAGCAGTCATTATAACCGCGGGACCGAATACGAGCAGTACTTC. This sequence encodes CASSHYNRGTEYEQYF.

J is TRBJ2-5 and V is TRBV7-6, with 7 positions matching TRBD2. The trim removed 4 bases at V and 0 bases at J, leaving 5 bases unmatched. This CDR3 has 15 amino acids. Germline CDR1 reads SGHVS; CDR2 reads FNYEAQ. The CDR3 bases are TGTGCCAGCAGCTGGGAGGGCTCGTACCAAGAGACCCAGTACTTC. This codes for CASSWEGSYQETQYF.

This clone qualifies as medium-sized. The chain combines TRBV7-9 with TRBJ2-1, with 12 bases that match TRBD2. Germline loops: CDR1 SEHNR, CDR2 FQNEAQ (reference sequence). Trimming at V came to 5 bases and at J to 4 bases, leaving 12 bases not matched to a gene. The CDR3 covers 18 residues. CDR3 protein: CASSPPFRLAGVYNEQFF. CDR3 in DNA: TGTGCCAGCAGCCCACCTTTCCGACTAGCGGGAGTTTACAATGAGCAGTTCTTC.

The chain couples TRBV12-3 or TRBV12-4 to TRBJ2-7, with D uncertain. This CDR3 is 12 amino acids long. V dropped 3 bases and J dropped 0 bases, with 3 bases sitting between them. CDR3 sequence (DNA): TGTGCCAGCAGTTTCGGCTCCTACGAGCAGTACTTC. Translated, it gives CASSFGSYEQYF.

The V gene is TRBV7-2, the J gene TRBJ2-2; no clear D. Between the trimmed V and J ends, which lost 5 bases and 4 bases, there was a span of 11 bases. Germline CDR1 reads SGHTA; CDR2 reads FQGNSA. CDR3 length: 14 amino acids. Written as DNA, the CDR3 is TGTGCCAGCAGCCCTCGGTGGAGCACCGGGGAGCTGTTTTTT. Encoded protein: CASSPRWSTGELFF.

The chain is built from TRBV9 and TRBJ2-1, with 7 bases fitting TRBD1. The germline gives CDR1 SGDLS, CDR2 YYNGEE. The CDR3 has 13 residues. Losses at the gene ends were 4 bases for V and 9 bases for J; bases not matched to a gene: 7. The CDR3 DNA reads TGTGCCAGCAGCAACTGGGACAGAAGTGAGCAGTTCTTC. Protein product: CASSNWDRSEQFF.

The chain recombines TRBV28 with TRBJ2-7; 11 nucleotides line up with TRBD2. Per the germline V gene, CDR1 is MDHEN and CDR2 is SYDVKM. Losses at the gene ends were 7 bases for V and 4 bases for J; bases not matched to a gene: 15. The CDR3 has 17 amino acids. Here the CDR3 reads CASNESSGRTFGYEQYF. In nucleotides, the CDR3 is TGTGCCAGCAATGAGTCTAGCGGGAGGACGTTTGGATACGAGCAGTACTTC.

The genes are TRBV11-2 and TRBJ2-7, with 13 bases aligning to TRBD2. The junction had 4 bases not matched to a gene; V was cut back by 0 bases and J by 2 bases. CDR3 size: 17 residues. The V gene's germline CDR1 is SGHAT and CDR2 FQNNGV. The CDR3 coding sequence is TGTGCCAGCAGCTTAGAGACTAGCGGGAGGATGACCTACGAGCAGTACTTC. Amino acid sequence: CASSLETSGRMTYEQYF. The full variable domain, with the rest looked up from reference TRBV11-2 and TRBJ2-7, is EAGVAQSPRYKIIEKRQSVAFWCNPISGHATLYWYQQILGQGPKLLIQFQNNGVVDDSQLPKDRFSAERLKGVDSTLKIQPAKLEDSAVYLCASSLETSGRMTYEQYFGPGTRLTVT.

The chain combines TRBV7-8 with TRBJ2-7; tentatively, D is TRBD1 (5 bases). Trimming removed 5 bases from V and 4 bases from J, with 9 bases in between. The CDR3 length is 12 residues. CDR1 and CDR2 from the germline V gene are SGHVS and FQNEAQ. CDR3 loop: CASSQTEYEQYF. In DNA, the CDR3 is TGTGCCAGCAGCCAGACAGAATACGAGCAGTACTTC.

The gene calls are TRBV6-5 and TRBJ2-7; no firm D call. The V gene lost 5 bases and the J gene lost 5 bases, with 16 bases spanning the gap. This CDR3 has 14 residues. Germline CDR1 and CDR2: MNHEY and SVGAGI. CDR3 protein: CASSPTGSGNEQYF. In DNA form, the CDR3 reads TGTGCCAGCAGTCCGACCGGGTCTGGCAACGAGCAGTACTTC.

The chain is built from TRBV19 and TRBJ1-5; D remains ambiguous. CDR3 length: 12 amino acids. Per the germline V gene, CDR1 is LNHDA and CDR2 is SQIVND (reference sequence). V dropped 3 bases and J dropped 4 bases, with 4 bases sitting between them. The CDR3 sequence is CASSIENQPQHF. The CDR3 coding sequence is TGTGCCAGTAGTATCGAGAATCAGCCCCAGCATTTT. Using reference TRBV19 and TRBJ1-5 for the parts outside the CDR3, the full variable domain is DGGITQSPKYLFRKEGQNVTLSCEQNLNHDAMYWYRQDPGQGLRLIYYSQIVNDFQKGDIAEGYSVSREKKESFPLTVTSAQKNPTAFYLCASSIENQPQHFGDGTRLSIL.

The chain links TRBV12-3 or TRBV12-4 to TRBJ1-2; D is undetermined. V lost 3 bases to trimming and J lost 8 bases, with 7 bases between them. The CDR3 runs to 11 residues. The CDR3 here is CASSLASGYTF. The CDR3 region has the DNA TGTGCCAGCAGTTTGGCTTCGGGCTACACCTTC.

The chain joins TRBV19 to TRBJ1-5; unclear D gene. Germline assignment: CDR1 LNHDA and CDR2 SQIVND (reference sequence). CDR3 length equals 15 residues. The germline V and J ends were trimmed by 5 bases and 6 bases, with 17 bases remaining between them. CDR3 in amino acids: CASSSPGKPRQPQHF. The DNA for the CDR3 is TGTGCCAGTAGTTCCCCCGGGAAGCCTCGTCAGCCCCAGCATTTT. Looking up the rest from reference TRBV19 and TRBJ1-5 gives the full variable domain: DGGITQSPKYLFRKEGQNVTLSCEQNLNHDAMYWYRQDPGQGLRLIYYSQIVNDFQKGDIAEGYSVSREKKESFPLTVTSAQKNPTAFYLCASSSPGKPRQPQHFGDGTRLSIL.

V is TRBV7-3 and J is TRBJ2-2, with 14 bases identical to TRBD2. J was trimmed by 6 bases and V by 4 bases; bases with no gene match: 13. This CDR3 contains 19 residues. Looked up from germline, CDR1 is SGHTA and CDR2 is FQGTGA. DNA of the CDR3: TGTGCCAGCAGCTCCATCCCGGGACTAGCGGGAGATTTTCCCGGGGAGCTGTTTTTT. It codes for CASSSIPGLAGDFPGELFF.

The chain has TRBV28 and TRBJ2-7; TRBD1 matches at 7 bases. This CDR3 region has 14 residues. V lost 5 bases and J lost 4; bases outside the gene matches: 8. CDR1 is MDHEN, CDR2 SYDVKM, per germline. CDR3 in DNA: TGTGCCAGCAGTCCGTGGACAGGATCATACGAGCAGTACTTC. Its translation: CASSPWTGSYEQYF.

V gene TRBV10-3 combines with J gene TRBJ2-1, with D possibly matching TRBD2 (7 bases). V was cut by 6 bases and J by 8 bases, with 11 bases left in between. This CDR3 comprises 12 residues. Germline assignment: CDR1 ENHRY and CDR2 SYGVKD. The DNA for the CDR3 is TGTGCCATCAGGGGAGGGGGGTATGAGCAGTTCTTC. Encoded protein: CAIRGGGYEQFF.

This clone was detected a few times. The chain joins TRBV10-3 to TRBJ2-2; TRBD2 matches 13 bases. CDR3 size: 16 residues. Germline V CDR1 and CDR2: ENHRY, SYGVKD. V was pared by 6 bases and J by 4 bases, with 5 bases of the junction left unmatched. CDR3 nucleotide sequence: TGTGCCATCAGCGACAGACTAGCGGGGGGCACCGGGGAGCTGTTTTTT. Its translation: CAISDRLAGGTGELFF.

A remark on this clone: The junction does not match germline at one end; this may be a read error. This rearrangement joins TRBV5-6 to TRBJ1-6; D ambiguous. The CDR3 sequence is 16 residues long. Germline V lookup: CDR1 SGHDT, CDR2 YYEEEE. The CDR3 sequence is CASSLRQVSHNSPLHF. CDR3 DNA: TGTGCCAGCAGCCTAAGACAAGTCTCCCATAATTCACCCCTCCACTTT.

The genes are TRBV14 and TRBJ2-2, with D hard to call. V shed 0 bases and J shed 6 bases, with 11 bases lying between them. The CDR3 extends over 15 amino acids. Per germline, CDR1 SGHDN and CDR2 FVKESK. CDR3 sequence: CASSQDLHTSGELFF. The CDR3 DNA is TGTGCCAGCAGCCAAGATCTCCACACATCCGGGGAGCTGTTTTTT. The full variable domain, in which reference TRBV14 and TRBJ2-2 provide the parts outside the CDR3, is EAGVTQFPSHSVIEKGQTVTLRCDPISGHDNLYWYRRVMGKEIKFLLHFVKESKQDESGMPNNRFLAERTGGTYSTLKVQPAELEDSGVYFCASSQDLHTSGELFFGEGSRLTVL.

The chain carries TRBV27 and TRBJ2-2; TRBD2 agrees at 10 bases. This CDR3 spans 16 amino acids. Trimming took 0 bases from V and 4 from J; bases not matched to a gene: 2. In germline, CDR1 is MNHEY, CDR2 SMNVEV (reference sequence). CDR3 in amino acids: CASSLSLAGVTGELFF. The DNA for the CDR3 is TGTGCCAGCAGTTTATCCCTAGCGGGGGTCACCGGGGAGCTGTTTTTT.

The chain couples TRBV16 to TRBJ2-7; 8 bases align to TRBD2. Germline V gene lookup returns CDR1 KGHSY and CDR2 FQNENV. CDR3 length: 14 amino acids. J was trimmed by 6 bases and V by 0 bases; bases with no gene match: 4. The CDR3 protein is CASSQSVLAGEQYF. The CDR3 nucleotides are TGTGCCAGCAGCCAATCAGTCCTAGCGGGCGAGCAGTACTTC.

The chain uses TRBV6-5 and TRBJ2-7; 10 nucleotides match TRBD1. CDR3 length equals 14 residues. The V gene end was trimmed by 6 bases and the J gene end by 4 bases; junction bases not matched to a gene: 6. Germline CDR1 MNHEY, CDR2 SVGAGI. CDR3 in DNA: TGTGCCAGCAGCAGGGGACAGGGGAATTACGAGCAGTACTTC. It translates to CASSRGQGNYEQYF.

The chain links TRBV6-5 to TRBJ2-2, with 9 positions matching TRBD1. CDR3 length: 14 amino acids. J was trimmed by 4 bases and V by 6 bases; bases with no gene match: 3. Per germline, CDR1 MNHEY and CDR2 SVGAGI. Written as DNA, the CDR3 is TGTGCCAGCAGCCGGGACAGGGCCACCGGGGAGCTGTTTTTT. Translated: CASSRDRATGELFF.